The present entry profiles one TCR beta chain with its context. Other nucleotide sequences in the sample specify the same CDR3. Assay: immunoSEQ multiplex PCR; the TCRdb copy retains only in-frame clones and omits some. The sample includes about 38,000 clones, 75% to 95% seen only once; the top ten take 9% to 13%. The data were taken from a study of T cell changes during pregnancy in multiple sclerosis. Per germline, CDR1 DFQATT and CDR2 SNEGSKA (reference sequence). The CDR3 is 11 residues long. Trimming pared 3 bases from V and 7 bases from J, leaving 7 bases between. The source material was CD8+ T cells from peripheral blood mononuclear cells, sampled after pregnancy. This clonotype originated in a female donor with multiple sclerosis, enrolled in a pregnancy study. V is TRBV20-1 and J is TRBJ2-1; D perhaps matches TRBD1 (5 bases). CDR3 protein: CSASKGNEQFF. The DNA for the CDR3 is TGCAGTGCTAGCAAGGGGAATGAGCAGTTCTTC.